Listed here is a single T cell receptor beta chain. Its antigen is unknown. The sample originates from a study of PD-L1 blockade in urothelial cancer. Study summary: About 90% of the 29 patients were men with bladder-origin urothelial cancer. A median of about 130,000 T cells was found in the blood samples. Study-wide findings and caveats: TCR clonality was measured in pretreatment peripheral blood. Clonality below the median predicted better survival.

The V and J ends lost 0 bases and 5 bases respectively, with 7 bases between them. Germline CDR1 PRHDT, CDR2 FYEKMQ (reference sequence). The CDR3 loop spans 13 amino acids. In each PCR, synthetic TCR analog templates were spiked in. TCRdb's copy holds only in-frame clones and misses some; the assay was immunoSEQ multiplex PCR. The sample includes around 51,000 clones, around 86% of them seen just once. This TCR came from a man aged 55 to 70 with urothelial cancer. The genes are TRBV13 and TRBJ1-2; the D is unclear. Here the sequenced sample was PBMCs, taken around atezolizumab (anti-PD-L1) treatment. In nucleotides, the CDR3 is TGTGCCAGCAGCTTAGGACAGAAATATGGCTACACCTTC. Amino acid sequence: CASSLGQKYGYTF.